The T cell receptor beta chain described here comes from a study of cytomegalovirus exposure and HLA in healthy donors. The CDR3 is 16 residues long. The V gene's germline CDR1 is LNHDA and CDR2 SQIVND (reference sequence). V was shortened by 5 bases and J by 0 bases, with 11 bases between the two germline ends. With 60 Vbeta and 13 Jbeta primers, the PCR was carried out. Sequencing used immunoSEQ multiplex PCR; TCRdb keeps in-frame clones, though not all of them. The data hold about 130,000 clones, with 70% to 85% observed a single time. This chain joins TRBV19 and TRBJ2-6; weak D call: TRBD1 (5 bases). Material for sequencing was PBMCs. The clonotype was recovered from a man aged 50-59 years in good health and CMV-seronegative. The CDR3 DNA reads TGTGCCAGTAGTGCCGACAGTTACTCTGGGGCCAACGTCCTGACTTTC. Protein: CASSADSYSGANVLTF.